The rows below give T cell receptor beta chains drawn from one sample of a study of blood T cell repertoires in COVID-19. Produced via immunoSEQ multiplex PCR; TCRdb's table is partial and in-frame only. Among under 75,000 clones listed, around 87% were seen once. The sequencing input was peripheral blood. The receptors come from a man aged 55 to 69 with active COVID-19. Both conserved end residues are part of each CDR3. The order of the fields is J gene, V gene, clone size, D gene, CDR3 protein, CDR3 DNA. A D gene is named only where the DNA matches it firmly. The size of a clone is reported for some rows only, either as once, few or many, or as a class for expanded clones.

J gene: TRBJ2-7
V gene: TRBV28
clone size: -
D gene: -
CDR3 protein: CASSLGTGFPYEQYF
CDR3 DNA: TGTGCCAGCAGTTTGGGAACAGGGTTCCCCTACGAGCAGTACTTC

J gene: TRBJ2-5
V gene: TRBV15
clone size: -
D gene: -
CDR3 protein: CATSRDQKTQYF
CDR3 DNA: TGTGCCACCAGCAGAGATCAGAAGACCCAGTACTTC

J gene: TRBJ2-5
V gene: TRBV4-3
clone size: -
D gene: -
CDR3 protein: CASSQDRGGETQYF
CDR3 DNA: TGCGCCAGCAGCCAAGATCGGGGAGGAGAGACCCAGTACTTC

J gene: TRBJ2-3
V gene: TRBV10-3
clone size: -
D gene: TRBD2
CDR3 protein: CAIRGLASTDTQYF
CDR3 DNA: TGTGCCATCCGGGGACTAGCCTCCACAGATACGCAGTATTTT

J gene: TRBJ1-4
V gene: TRBV9
clone size: -
D gene: TRBD1
CDR3 protein: CASSVVLTGEREKLFF
CDR3 DNA: TGTGCCAGCAGCGTAGTATTGACAGGGGAGAGGGAAAAACTGTTTTTT

J gene: TRBJ2-7
V gene: TRBV6-2/TRBV6-3
clone size: -
D gene: TRBD2
CDR3 protein: CASSRLAGGTHEQYF
CDR3 DNA: TGTGCCAGCAGTCGTCTGGCGGGAGGGACCCACGAGCAGTACTTC

J gene: TRBJ1-2
V gene: TRBV6-5
clone size: -
D gene: -
CDR3 protein: CASSHGGVQDYGYTF
CDR3 DNA: TGTGCCAGCAGTCATGGGGGGGTTCAGGACTATGGCTACACCTTC

J gene: TRBJ2-5
V gene: TRBV11-3
clone size: -
D gene: TRBD2
CDR3 protein: CASSFSGGAEETQYF
CDR3 DNA: TGTGCCAGCAGCTTCAGCGGGGGGGCTGAAGAGACCCAGTACTTC

J gene: TRBJ1-1
V gene: TRBV6-5
clone size: -
D gene: -
CDR3 protein: CASSTAIQMNTEAFF
CDR3 DNA: TGTGCCAGCTCGACTGCCATTCAAATGAACACTGAAGCTTTCTTT

J gene: TRBJ1-6
V gene: TRBV19
clone size: -
D gene: -
CDR3 protein: CASSIPGKGSPLHF
CDR3 DNA: TGTGCCAGTAGTATCCCCGGGAAAGGTTCACCCCTCCACTTT

J gene: TRBJ2-1
V gene: TRBV2
clone size: -
D gene: TRBD2
CDR3 protein: CASSPLASGRHEQFF
CDR3 DNA: TGTGCCAGCAGCCCCTTGGCCAGCGGGAGACATGAGCAGTTCTTC

J gene: TRBJ2-3
V gene: TRBV30
clone size: -
D gene: TRBD2
CDR3 protein: CAWRLAGAVGTDTQYF
CDR3 DNA: TGTGCCTGGAGACTAGCGGGGGCGGTGGGCACAGATACGCAGTATTTT

J gene: TRBJ1-3
V gene: TRBV4-3
clone size: few
D gene: -
CDR3 protein: CASSQDRGLSGNTIYF
CDR3 DNA: TGCGCCAGCAGCCAAGATCGAGGTCTCTCTGGAAACACCATATATTTT

J gene: TRBJ2-2
V gene: TRBV5-1
clone size: -
D gene: TRBD2
CDR3 protein: CASSQGLAGATGELFF
CDR3 DNA: TGCGCCAGCAGCCAGGGACTAGCGGGGGCCACCGGGGAGCTGTTTTTT

J gene: TRBJ1-4
V gene: TRBV2
clone size: medium-sized
D gene: -
CDR3 protein: CASRAQGEANEKLFF
CDR3 DNA: TGTGCCAGCAGGGCACAGGGAGAGGCTAATGAAAAACTGTTTTTT

J gene: TRBJ2-3
V gene: TRBV28
clone size: -
D gene: -
CDR3 protein: CASRRDWSTDTQYF
CDR3 DNA: TGTGCCAGCAGGCGGGACTGGAGCACAGATACGCAGTATTTT

J gene: TRBJ2-3
V gene: TRBV19
clone size: once
D gene: TRBD1
CDR3 protein: CASSLGQNGDTQYF
CDR3 DNA: TGTGCCAGTAGCTTGGGACAGAATGGAGATACGCAGTATTTT

J gene: TRBJ1-1
V gene: TRBV4-3
clone size: -
D gene: -
CDR3 protein: CASSQATEVRNTEAFF
CDR3 DNA: TGCGCCAGCAGCCAAGCAACAGAAGTACGTAACACTGAAGCTTTCTTT

J gene: TRBJ2-7
V gene: TRBV3-1/TRBV3-2
clone size: once
D gene: -
CDR3 protein: CASSQGRANEQYF
CDR3 DNA: TGTGCCAGCAGCCAAGGGAGGGCCAACGAGCAGTACTTC

J gene: TRBJ2-3
V gene: TRBV9
clone size: -
D gene: TRBD2
CDR3 protein: CASSVAPYGRAPDTQYF
CDR3 DNA: TGTGCCAGCAGCGTAGCCCCCTATGGGAGGGCTCCAGATACGCAGTATTTT

J gene: TRBJ2-4
V gene: TRBV11-2
clone size: -
D gene: -
CDR3 protein: CASSVREAKNIQYF
CDR3 DNA: TGTGCCAGCAGCGTCCGGGAGGCCAAAAACATTCAGTACTTC

J gene: TRBJ1-4
V gene: TRBV5-1
clone size: -
D gene: TRBD1
CDR3 protein: CASSLEGAGEKLFF
CDR3 DNA: TGCGCCAGCAGCTTGGAGGGGGCGGGGGAAAAACTGTTTTTT

J gene: TRBJ1-3
V gene: TRBV5-1
clone size: -
D gene: -
CDR3 protein: CASSLKGSREGSGNTIYF
CDR3 DNA: TGCGCCAGCAGCTTGAAGGGGTCCAGGGAAGGATCTGGAAACACCATATATTTT

J gene: TRBJ2-7
V gene: TRBV7-9
clone size: -
D gene: TRBD1
CDR3 protein: CASSGSPTGTPYEQYF
CDR3 DNA: TGTGCCAGCAGCGGGAGCCCGACAGGGACCCCCTACGAGCAGTACTTC